This T cell receptor beta chain originates from a study of multiple sclerosis patients with progressive multifocal leukoencephalopathy. The assay was immunoSEQ multiplex PCR, and TCRdb's table has in-frame clones only and misses some. The profile shows approximately 27,000 clones, around 85% of them singletons. The CDR3 extends over 16 amino acids. The V and J ends lost 4 bases and 1 base respectively, with 14 bases between them. Germline V lookup: CDR1 SGHAT, CDR2 FQNNGV. The time point is: time of PML onset. The sequences come from PBMCs, collected from a patient treated with natalizumab. The receptor comes from a woman aged 25 to 39 with progressive multifocal leukoencephalopathy. The chain has TRBV11-2 and TRBJ2-1; possibly TRBD2 for D (7 bases). The CDR3 region has the DNA TGTGCCAGCAGCTCCGTGCGGGGGCCATCCTACAATGAGCAGTTCTTC. It yields the protein CASSSVRGPSYNEQFF.